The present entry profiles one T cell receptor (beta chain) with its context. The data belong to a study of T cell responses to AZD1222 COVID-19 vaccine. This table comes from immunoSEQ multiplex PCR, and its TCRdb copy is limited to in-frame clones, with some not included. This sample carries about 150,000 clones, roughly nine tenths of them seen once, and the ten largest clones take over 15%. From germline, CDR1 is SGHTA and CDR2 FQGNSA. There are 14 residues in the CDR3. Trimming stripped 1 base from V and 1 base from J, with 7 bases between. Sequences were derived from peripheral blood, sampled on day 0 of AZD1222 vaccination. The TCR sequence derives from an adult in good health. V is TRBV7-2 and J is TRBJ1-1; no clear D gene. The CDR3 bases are TGTGCCAGCAGCTTAGGCCGATGGAACACTGAAGCTTTCTTT. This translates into CASSLGRWNTEAFF.